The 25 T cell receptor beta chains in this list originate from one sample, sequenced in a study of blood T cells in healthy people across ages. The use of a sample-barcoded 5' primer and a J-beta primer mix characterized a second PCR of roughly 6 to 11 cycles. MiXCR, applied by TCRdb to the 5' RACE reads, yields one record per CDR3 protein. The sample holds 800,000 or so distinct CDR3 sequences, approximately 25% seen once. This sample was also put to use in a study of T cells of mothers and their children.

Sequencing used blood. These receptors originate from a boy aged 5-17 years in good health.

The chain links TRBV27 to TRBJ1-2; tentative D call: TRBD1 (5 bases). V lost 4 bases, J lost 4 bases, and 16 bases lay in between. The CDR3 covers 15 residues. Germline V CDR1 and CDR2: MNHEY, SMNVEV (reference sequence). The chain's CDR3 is CASSSPLRGSYGYTF. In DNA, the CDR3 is TGTGCCAGCAGTTCACCCCTTAGGGGATCCTATGGCTACACCTTC.

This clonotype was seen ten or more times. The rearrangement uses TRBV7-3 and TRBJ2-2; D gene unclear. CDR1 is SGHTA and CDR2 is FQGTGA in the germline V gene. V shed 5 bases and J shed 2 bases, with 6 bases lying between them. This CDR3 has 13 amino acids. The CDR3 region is CASSPKNTGELFF. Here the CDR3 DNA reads TGTGCCAGCAGCCCGAAAAACACCGGGGAGCTGTTTTTT.

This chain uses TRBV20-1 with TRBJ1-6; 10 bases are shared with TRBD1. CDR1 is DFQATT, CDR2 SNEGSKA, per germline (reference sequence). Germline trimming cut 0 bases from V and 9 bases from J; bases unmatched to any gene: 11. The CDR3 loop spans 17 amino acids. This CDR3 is CSARDRTGGNRASPLHF. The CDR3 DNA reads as TGCAGTGCTAGAGATAGGACAGGGGGGAACCGAGCTTCACCCCTCCACTTT.

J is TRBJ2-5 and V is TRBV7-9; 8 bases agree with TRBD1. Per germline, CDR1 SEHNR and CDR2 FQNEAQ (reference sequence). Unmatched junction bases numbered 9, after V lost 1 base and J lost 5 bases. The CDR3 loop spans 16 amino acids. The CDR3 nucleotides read TGTGCCAGCAGCTTAGAACCGCAGGGGGCGTTGGAGACCCAGTACTTC. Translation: CASSLEPQGALETQYF.

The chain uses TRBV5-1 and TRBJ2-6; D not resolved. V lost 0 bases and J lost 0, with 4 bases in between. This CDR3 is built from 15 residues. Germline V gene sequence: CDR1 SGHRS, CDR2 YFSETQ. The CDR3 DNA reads TGCGCCAGCAGCTTGGATCTCTCTGGGGCCAACGTCCTGACTTTC. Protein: CASSLDLSGANVLTF.

CDR3 loop: CASRRTGIAGELFF. CDR3 nucleotides: TGTGCCAGCAGGAGAACAGGGATCGCCGGGGAGCTGTTTTTT. J is TRBJ2-2 and V is TRBV12-3 or TRBV12-4, with D maybe TRBD1 (6 bases). This CDR3 contains 14 residues. V lost 6 bases to trimming and J lost 6 bases, with 14 bases between them.

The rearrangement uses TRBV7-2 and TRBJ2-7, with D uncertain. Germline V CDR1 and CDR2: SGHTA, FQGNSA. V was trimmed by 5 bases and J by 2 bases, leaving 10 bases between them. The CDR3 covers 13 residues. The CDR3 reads CASSPEFAYEQYF. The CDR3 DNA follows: TGTGCCAGCAGCCCAGAGTTTGCCTACGAGCAGTACTTC.

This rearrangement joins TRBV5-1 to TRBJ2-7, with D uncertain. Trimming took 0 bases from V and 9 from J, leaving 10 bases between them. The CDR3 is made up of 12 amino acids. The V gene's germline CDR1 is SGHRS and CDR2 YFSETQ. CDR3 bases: TGCGCCAGCAGCTTGGACTTGTACTGGCAGTACTTC. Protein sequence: CASSLDLYWQYF.

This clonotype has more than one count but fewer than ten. In DNA form, the CDR3 reads TGTGCCAGCAGCTTAGAAGCTGGCGGGACTAGCACAGATACGCAGTATTTT. Protein: CASSLEAGGTSTDTQYF. The chain links TRBV11-2 to TRBJ2-3, with D maybe TRBD2 (6 bases). The germline V gene has CDR1 SGHAT and CDR2 FQNNGV. Trimming cost V 0 bases and J 0 bases, with 13 bases left between them. The CDR3 consists of 17 residues.

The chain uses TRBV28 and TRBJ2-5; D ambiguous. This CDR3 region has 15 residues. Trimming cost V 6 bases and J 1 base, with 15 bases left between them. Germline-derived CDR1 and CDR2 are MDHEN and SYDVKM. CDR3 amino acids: CASRPKELFQETQYF. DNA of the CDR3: TGTGCCAGCAGGCCAAAGGAGCTTTTCCAAGAGACCCAGTACTTC.

In DNA form, the CDR3 reads TGCGCCAGCAGCCAAGATCCAGGGACAAATCAATACGAGCAGTACTTC. As protein: CASSQDPGTNQYEQYF. V gene TRBV4-3 combines with J gene TRBJ2-7; TRBD1 is a possible D gene (6 bases). The CDR3 loop spans 16 amino acids. The V gene's germline CDR1 is LGHNA and CDR2 YSLEER. V dropped 0 bases and J dropped 4 bases, with 16 bases sitting between them.

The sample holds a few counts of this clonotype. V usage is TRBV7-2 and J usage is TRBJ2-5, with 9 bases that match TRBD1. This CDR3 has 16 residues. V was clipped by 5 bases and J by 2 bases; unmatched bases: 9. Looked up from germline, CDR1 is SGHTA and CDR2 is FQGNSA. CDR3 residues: CASSQGTGMGQETQYF. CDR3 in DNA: TGTGCCAGCAGCCAAGGGACAGGGATGGGGCAAGAGACCCAGTACTTC.

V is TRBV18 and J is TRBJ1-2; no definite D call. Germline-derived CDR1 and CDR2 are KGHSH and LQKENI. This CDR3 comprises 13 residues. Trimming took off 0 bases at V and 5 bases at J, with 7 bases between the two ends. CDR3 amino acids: CASSPPLEYGYTF. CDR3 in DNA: TGTGCCAGCTCACCACCTTTAGAATATGGCTACACCTTC. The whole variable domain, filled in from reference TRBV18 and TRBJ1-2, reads NAGVMQNPRHLVRRRGQEARLRCSPMKGHSHVYWYRQLPEEGLKFMVYLQKENIIDESGMPKERFSAEFPKEGPSILRIQQVVRGDSAAYFCASSPPLEYGYTFGSGTRLTVV.

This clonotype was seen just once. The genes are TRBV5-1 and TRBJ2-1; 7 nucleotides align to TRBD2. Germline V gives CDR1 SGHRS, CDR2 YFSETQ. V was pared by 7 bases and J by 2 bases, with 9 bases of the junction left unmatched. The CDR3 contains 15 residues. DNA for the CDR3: TGCGCCAGCGGAGTAGCAGCGGGGCCCTACAATGAGCAGTTCTTC. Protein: CASGVAAGPYNEQFF.

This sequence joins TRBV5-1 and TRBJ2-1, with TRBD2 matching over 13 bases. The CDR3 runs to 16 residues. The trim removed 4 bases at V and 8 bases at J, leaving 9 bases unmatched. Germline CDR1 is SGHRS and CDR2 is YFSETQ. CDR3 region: CASSKTSGGTRDEQFF. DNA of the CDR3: TGCGCCAGCAGCAAGACTAGCGGGGGGACTCGCGATGAGCAGTTCTTC. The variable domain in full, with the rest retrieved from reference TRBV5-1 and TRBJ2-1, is KAGVTQTPRYLIKTRGQQVTLSCSPISGHRSVSWYQQTPGQGLQFLFEYFSETQRNKGNFPGRFSGRQFSNSRSEMNVSTLELGDSALYLCASSKTSGGTRDEQFFGPGTRLTVL.

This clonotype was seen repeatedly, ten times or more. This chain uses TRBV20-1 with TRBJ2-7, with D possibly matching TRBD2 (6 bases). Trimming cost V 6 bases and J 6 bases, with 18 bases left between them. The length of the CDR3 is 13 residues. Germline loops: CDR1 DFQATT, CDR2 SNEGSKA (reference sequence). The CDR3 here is CSASRLAKFEQYF. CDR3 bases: TGCAGTGCCAGTCGGCTAGCGAAGTTCGAGCAGTACTTC.

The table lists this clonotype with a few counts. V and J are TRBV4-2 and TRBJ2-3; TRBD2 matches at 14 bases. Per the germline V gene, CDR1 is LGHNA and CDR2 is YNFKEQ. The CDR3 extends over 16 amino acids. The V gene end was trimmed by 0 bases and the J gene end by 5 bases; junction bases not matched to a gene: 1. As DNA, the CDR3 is TGTGCCAGCAGCCAAGACGGGACTAGCGGGAGAGATACGCAGTATTTT. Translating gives CASSQDGTSGRDTQYF.

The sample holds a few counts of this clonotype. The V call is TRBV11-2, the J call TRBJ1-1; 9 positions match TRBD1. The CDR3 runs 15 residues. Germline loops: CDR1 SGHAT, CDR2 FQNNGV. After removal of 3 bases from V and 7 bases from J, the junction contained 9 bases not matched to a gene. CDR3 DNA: TGTGCCAGCAGCTTGGACACTGGGACAGGGTATGAAGCTTTCTTT. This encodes CASSLDTGTGYEAFF.

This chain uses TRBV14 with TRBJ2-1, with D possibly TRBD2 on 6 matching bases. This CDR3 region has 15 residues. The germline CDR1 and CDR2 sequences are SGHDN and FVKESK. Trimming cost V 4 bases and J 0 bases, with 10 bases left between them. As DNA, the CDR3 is TGTGCCAGCAGCCGACCTAGCGCCTCCTACAATGAGCAGTTCTTC. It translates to CASSRPSASYNEQFF.

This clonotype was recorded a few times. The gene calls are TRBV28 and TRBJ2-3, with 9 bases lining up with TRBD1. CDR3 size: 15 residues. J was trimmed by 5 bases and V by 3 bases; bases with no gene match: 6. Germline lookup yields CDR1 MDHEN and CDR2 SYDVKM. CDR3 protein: CASSFGTGPRDTQYF. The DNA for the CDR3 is TGTGCCAGCAGTTTTGGGACAGGGCCGAGAGATACGCAGTATTTT.

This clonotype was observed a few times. CDR3 amino acids: CASSPPTSGSSYEQYF. CDR3 bases: TGTGCCAGCAGCCCGCCGACTAGCGGAAGCTCCTACGAGCAGTACTTC. This chain links TRBV7-2 with TRBJ2-7; 9 bases fit TRBD2. V shed 5 bases and J 0 bases; nucleotides not matched to a gene: 8. The CDR3 runs to 16 residues. Germline-derived CDR1 and CDR2 are SGHTA and FQGNSA.

Written as DNA, the CDR3 is TGTGCCAGCGAACAGCGGATGCAAGAGACCCAGTACTTC. As protein: CASEQRMQETQYF. The rearrangement joins TRBV28 to TRBJ2-5; D may be TRBD2 (5 bases). CDR3 length equals 13 residues. Germline values: CDR1 MDHEN, CDR2 SYDVKM. Trimming stripped 8 bases from V and 2 bases from J, with 12 bases between. The full variable domain, its missing parts supplied by reference TRBV28 and TRBJ2-5, is DVKVTQSSRYLVKRTGEKVFLECVQDMDHENMFWYRQDPGLGLRLIYFSYDVKMKEKGDIPEGYSVSREKKERFSLILESASTNQTSMYLCASEQRMQETQYFGPGTRLLVL.

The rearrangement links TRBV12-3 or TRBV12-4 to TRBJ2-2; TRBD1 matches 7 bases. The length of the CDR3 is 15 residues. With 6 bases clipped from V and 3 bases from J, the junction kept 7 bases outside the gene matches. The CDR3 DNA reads TGTGCCAGCAGACCGACAGGGAAGGACACCGGGGAGCTGTTTTTT. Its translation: CASRPTGKDTGELFF.

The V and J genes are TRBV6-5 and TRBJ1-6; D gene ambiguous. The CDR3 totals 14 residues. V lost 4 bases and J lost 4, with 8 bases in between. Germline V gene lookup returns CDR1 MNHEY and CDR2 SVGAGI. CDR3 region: CASSSQGYNSPLHF. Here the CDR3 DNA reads TGTGCCAGCAGTTCCCAAGGGTATAATTCACCCCTCCACTTT.

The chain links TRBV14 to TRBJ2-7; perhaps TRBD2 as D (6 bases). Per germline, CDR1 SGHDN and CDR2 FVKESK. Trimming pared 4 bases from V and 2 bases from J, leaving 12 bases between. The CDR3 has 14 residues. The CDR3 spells CASSPLGEAYEQYF. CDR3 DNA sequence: TGTGCCAGCAGCCCCCTGGGGGAGGCCTACGAGCAGTACTTC.